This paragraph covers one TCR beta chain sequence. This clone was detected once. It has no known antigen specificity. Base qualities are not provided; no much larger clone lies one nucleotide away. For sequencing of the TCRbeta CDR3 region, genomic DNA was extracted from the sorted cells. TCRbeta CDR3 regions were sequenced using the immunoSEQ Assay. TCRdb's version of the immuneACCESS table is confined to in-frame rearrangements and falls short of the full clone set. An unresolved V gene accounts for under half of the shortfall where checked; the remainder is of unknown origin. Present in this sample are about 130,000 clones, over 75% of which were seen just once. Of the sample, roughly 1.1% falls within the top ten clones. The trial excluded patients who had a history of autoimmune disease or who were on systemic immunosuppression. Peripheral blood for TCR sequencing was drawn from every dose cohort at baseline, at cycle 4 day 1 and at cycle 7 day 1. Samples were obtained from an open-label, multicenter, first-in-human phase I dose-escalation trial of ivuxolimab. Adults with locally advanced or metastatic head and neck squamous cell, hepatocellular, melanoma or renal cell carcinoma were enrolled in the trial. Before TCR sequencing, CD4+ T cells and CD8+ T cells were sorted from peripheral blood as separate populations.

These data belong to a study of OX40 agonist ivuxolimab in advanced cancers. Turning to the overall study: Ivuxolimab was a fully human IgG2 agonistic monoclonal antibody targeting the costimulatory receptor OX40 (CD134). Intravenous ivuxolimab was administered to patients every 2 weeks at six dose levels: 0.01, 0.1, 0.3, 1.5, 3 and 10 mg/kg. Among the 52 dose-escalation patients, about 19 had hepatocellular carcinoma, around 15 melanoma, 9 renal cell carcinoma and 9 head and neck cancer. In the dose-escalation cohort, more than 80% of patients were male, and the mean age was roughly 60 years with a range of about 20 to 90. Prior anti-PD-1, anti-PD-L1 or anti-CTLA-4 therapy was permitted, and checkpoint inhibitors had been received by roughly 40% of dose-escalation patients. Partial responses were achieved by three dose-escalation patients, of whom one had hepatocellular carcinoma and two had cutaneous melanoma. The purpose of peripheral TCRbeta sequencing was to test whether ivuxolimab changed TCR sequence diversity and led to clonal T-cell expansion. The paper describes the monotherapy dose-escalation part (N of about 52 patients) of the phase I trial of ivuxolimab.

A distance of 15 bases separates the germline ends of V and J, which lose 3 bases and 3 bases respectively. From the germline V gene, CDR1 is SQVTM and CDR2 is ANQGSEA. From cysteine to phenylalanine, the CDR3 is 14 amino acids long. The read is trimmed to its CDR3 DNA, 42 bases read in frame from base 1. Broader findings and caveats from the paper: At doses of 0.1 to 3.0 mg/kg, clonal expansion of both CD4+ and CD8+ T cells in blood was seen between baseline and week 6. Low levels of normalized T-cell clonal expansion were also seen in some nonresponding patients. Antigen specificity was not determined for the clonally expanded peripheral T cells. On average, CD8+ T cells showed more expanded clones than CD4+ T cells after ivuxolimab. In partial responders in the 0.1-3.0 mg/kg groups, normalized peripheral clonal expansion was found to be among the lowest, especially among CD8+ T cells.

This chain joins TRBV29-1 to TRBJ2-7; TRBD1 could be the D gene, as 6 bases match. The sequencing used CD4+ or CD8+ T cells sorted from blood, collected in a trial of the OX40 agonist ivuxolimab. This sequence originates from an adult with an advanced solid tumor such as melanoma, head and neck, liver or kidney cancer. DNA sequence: TGCAGCGTTGAGTACAGGGAAGGGGACTACGAGCAGTACTTC. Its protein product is CSVEYREGDYEQYF.